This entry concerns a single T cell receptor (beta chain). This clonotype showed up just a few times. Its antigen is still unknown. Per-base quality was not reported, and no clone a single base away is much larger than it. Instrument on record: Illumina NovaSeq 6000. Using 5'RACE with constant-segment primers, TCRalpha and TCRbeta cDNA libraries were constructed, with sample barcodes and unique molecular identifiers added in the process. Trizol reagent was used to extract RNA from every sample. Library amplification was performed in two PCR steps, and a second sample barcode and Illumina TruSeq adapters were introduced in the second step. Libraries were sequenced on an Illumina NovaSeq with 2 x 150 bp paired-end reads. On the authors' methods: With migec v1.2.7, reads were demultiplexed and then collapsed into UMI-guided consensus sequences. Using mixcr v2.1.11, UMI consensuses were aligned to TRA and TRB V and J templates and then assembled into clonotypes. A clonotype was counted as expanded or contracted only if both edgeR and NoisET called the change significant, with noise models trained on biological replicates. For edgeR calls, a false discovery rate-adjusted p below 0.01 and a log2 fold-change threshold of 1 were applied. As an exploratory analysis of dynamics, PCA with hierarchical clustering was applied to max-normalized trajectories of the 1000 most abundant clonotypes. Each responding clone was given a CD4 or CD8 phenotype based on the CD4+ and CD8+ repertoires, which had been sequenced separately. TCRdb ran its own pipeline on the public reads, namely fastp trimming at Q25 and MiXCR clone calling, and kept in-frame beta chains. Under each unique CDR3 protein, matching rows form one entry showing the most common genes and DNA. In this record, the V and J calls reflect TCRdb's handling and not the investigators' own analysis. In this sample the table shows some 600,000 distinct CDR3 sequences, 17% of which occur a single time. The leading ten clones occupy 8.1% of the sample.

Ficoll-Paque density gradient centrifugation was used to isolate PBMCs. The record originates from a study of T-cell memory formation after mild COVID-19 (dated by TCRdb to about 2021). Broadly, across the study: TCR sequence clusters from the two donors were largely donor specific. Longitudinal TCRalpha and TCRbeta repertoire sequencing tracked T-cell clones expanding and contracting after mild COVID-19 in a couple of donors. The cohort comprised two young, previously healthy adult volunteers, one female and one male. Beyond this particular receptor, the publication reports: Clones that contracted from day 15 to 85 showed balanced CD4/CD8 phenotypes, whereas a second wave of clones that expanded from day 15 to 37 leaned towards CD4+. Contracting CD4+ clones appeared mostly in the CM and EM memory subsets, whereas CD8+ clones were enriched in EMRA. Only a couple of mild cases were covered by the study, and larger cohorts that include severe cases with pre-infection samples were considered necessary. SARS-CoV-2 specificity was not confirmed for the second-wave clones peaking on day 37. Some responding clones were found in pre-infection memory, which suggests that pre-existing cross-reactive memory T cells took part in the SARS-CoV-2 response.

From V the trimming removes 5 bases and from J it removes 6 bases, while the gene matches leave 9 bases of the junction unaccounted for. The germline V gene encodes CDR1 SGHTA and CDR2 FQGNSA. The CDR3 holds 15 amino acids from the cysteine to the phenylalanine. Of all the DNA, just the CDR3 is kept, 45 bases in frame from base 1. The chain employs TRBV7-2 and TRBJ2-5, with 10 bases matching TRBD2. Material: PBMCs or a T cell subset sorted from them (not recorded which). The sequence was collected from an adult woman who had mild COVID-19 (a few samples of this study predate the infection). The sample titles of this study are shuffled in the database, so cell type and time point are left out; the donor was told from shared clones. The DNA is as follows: TGTGCCAGCAGCCCGAGCGGGGGGGCCGTCCAGACCCAGTACTTC. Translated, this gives CASSPSGGAVQTQYF.